Following are 29 T cell receptor beta chains from one sample sequenced in a study of blood T cell repertoires in COVID-19. TCRdb's copy holds only in-frame clones and misses some; the assay was immunoSEQ multiplex PCR. The table shows approximately 150,000 clones, with roughly 83% occurring only once. The sequenced sample consisted of PBMCs or T cells enriched from blood (not recorded which). All receptors derive from a man in his 70s who had been exposed to COVID-19.

This chain joins TRBV18 and TRBJ2-3; a weak D match, TRBD2 (6 bases). V was clipped by 1 base and J by 3 bases, with 14 bases between them. CDR3 length: 16 amino acids. In germline, CDR1 is KGHSH, CDR2 LQKENI. CDR3 loop: CASSPRSGGPTDTQYF. In DNA, the CDR3 is TGTGCCAGCTCACCACGATCCGGGGGACCGACAGATACGCAGTATTTT.

This sequence joins TRBV18 and TRBJ1-1; tentative D call: TRBD1 (5 bases). The CDR3 covers 11 residues. Germline CDR1 KGHSH, CDR2 LQKENI. With 4 bases removed from V and 7 bases from J, the gap between germline ends came to 7 bases. CDR3 bases: TGTGCCAGCTCACGGGGGGTTGAAGCTTTCTTT. Amino acids: CASSRGVEAFF. Based on the CDR3 plus reference TRBV18 and TRBJ1-1, the full variable domain is NAGVMQNPRHLVRRRGQEARLRCSPMKGHSHVYWYRQLPEEGLKFMVYLQKENIIDESGMPKERFSAEFPKEGPSILRIQQVVRGDSAAYFCASSRGVEAFFGQGTRLTVV.

V and J are TRBV5-1 and TRBJ2-1; 8 bases align to TRBD2. This CDR3 comprises 15 residues. The V gene end was trimmed by 2 bases and the J gene end by 2 bases; junction bases not matched to a gene: 3. The germline V gene has CDR1 SGHRS and CDR2 YFSETQ. In DNA, the CDR3 is TGCGCCAGCAGCTTAGCGGGAGAGACCTACAATGAGCAGTTCTTC. It codes for CASSLAGETYNEQFF.

The chain joins TRBV5-6 to TRBJ2-1; the D gene is possibly TRBD2 (5 bases). CDR3 length: 12 residues. Per germline, CDR1 SGHDT and CDR2 YYEEEE. V was cut by 2 bases and J by 6 bases, with 6 bases left in between. The CDR3 region has the DNA TGTGCCAGCAGCTTCGGGGTCAATGAGCAGTTCTTC. Translated, it gives CASSFGVNEQFF.

The chain links TRBV7-2 to TRBJ2-1, with 7 bases matching TRBD1. CDR3 size: 14 residues. The V gene end was trimmed by 3 bases and the J gene end by 4 bases; junction bases not matched to a gene: 3. Germline V gene lookup returns CDR1 SGHTA and CDR2 FQGNSA. CDR3: CASSFDRAYNEQFF. The CDR3 DNA follows: TGTGCCAGCAGCTTCGACAGGGCTTACAATGAGCAGTTCTTC. The full variable domain, rest sourced from reference TRBV7-2 and TRBJ2-1, is GAGVSQSPSNKVTEKGKDVELRCDPISGHTALYWYRQSLGQGLEFLIYFQGNSAPDKSGLPSDRFSAERTGGSVSTLTIQRTQQEDSAVYLCASSFDRAYNEQFFGPGTRLTVL.

The J gene is TRBJ2-2, the V gene TRBV5-1, with D maybe TRBD1 (8 bases). Trimming pared 2 bases from V and 4 bases from J, leaving 12 bases between. The CDR3 covers 15 residues. Germline V gene data show CDR1 as SGHRS and CDR2 as YFSETQ. CDR3 sequence: CASSFTGGVTGELFF. CDR3 DNA: TGCGCCAGCAGCTTTACAGGGGGGGTCACCGGGGAGCTGTTTTTT.

This clone was recorded a few times. V and J are TRBV28 and TRBJ1-1, with 8 positions matching TRBD1. This CDR3 contains 13 residues. The trim removed 3 bases at V and 3 bases at J, leaving 0 bases unmatched. CDR1 and CDR2 from the germline V gene are MDHEN and SYDVKM. In DNA form, the CDR3 reads TGTGCCAGCAGTTTGACAGGGGACACTGAAGCTTTCTTT. Translation gives CASSLTGDTEAFF.

The chain links TRBV29-1 to TRBJ1-1; maybe TRBD1 (5 bases). The germline V gene encodes CDR1 SQVTM and CDR2 ANQGSEA. Trimming stripped 4 bases from V and 1 base from J, with 13 bases between. The CDR3 totals 14 residues. The CDR3 sequence: CSVGSSTENTEAFF. The CDR3 nucleotides read TGCAGCGTTGGATCATCGACAGAGAACACTGAAGCTTTCTTT.

This chain joins TRBV7-6 and TRBJ2-7, with a possible D match to TRBD2 (7 bases). Looked up from germline, CDR1 is SGHVS and CDR2 is FNYEAQ. This CDR3 is 14 amino acids long. Trimming stripped 5 bases from V and 6 bases from J, with 17 bases between. In nucleotides, the CDR3 is TGTGCCAGCAGCCCAAGGGGGGGGCGCTCCGAGCAGTACTTC. Its protein product is CASSPRGGRSEQYF. Full variable domain (missing parts from reference TRBV7-6 and TRBJ2-7): GAGVSQSPRYKVTKRGQDVALRCDPISGHVSLYWYRQALGQGPEFLTYFNYEAQQDKSGLPNDRFSAERPEGSISTLTIQRTEQRDSAMYRCASSPRGGRSEQYFGPGTRLTVT.

A few counts support this clone. The chain joins TRBV4-3 to TRBJ1-3, with TRBD1 as a possible D gene (5 bases). This CDR3 has 14 residues. Deletions cut 0 bases from V and 5 bases from J, with 8 bases between. CDR1 is LGHNA and CDR2 is YSLEER in the germline V gene. This CDR3 is CASSQDRERNTIYF. The CDR3 DNA follows: TGCGCCAGCAGCCAAGACAGGGAAAGAAACACCATATATTTT.

V and J are TRBV19 and TRBJ1-2; D unresolved. The CDR3 loop spans 15 amino acids. Germline CDR1 and CDR2: LNHDA and SQIVND (reference sequence). V lost 1 base, J lost 0 bases, and 9 bases lay in between. The DNA for the CDR3 is TGTGCCAGTAGTATAGTACGGGGTACTAACTATGGCTACACCTTC. Translating it yields CASSIVRGTNYGYTF.

The J gene is TRBJ1-6, the V gene TRBV6-2 or TRBV6-3, with a weak D call TRBD1 (6 bases). The V end was cut by 7 bases, the J end by 4 bases, with 17 bases between. This CDR3 spans 16 amino acids. Germline CDR1 reads MNHEY; CDR2 reads SVGEGT. CDR3 residues: CASTPRSGQYNSPLHF. CDR3 nucleotide sequence: TGTGCCAGCACCCCCCGTTCTGGACAGTATAATTCACCCCTCCACTTT.

The chain employs TRBV4-3 and TRBJ1-1, with TRBD1 identical over 11 bases. The CDR3 covers 19 residues. The germline CDR1 and CDR2 sequences are LGHNA and YSLEER. V dropped 0 bases and J dropped 5; count of bases not matched to a gene: 14. The CDR3 sequence: CASSQDFGGQGVTRTEAFF. The DNA of the CDR3 is TGCGCCAGCAGCCAAGACTTCGGGGGACAGGGGGTAACACGGACTGAAGCTTTCTTT.

This clone was recorded only once. V is TRBV5-4 and J is TRBJ1-5, with TRBD1 as a possible D gene (5 bases). The CDR3 length is 16 residues. V lost 3 bases to trimming and J lost 2 bases, with 15 bases between them. Germline CDR1 reads SGHNT; CDR2 reads YYREEE (reference sequence). CDR3 loop: CASSSIGGSGNQPQHF. CDR3 sequence (DNA): TGTGCCAGCAGCTCAATTGGGGGGTCGGGCAATCAGCCCCAGCATTTT.

The gene calls are TRBV28 and TRBJ2-1; tentatively, D is TRBD1 (5 bases). This CDR3 contains 16 residues. Germline V gene data show CDR1 as MDHEN and CDR2 as SYDVKM. The V end lost 6 bases, the J end lost 0 bases, and 15 bases lay between the germline ends. The CDR3 DNA reads TGTGCCAGCAGAGGACATAGCACGAGCTCCTACAATGAGCAGTTCTTC. This encodes CASRGHSTSSYNEQFF.

This clone appeared a few times. J is TRBJ2-7 and V is TRBV4-3; TRBD2 is a possible D gene (6 bases). Trimming took off 1 base at V and 6 bases at J, with 16 bases between the two ends. The germline V gene has CDR1 LGHNA and CDR2 YSLEER. The CDR3 has 15 residues. The DNA of the CDR3 is TGCGCCAGCAGCCAAGCCCCCACGGGGGTCAGCGAGCAGTACTTC. Its translation: CASSQAPTGVSEQYF.

This chain connects TRBV2 to TRBJ2-7; 8 nucleotides match TRBD1. This CDR3 contains 14 residues. With V trimmed by 6 bases and J by 1 base, 5 bases remained unmatched. Per the germline V gene, CDR1 is SNHLY and CDR2 is FYNNEI. The CDR3 nucleotides are TGTGCCAGCAGGGGACAGGTCCATTCCTACGAGCAGTACTTC. It specifies CASRGQVHSYEQYF.

V and J are TRBV7-8 and TRBJ1-2; D is uncertain. Germline-derived CDR1 and CDR2 are SGHVS and FQNEAQ. Trimming took 3 bases from V and 1 from J, leaving 12 bases between them. This CDR3 region has 15 residues. CDR3 loop: CASSFTRHYNYGYTF. CDR3 DNA sequence: TGTGCCAGCAGCTTCACCAGACATTATAACTATGGCTACACCTTC.

The CDR3 sequence: CSVEGSWANEQFF. The CDR3 DNA sequence: TGCAGCGTTGAAGGGTCCTGGGCGAATGAGCAGTTCTTC. This rearrangement joins TRBV29-1 to TRBJ2-1; no firm D call. There are 13 residues in the CDR3. Trimming pared 1 base from V and 7 bases from J, leaving 11 bases between. The germline V gene has CDR1 SQVTM and CDR2 ANQGSEA.

This sequence joins TRBV4-2 and TRBJ1-1; D not resolved. CDR1 and CDR2 from the germline V gene are LGHNA and YNFKEQ. V was shortened by 3 bases and J by 5 bases, with 16 bases between the two germline ends. CDR3 length: 15 amino acids. The CDR3 DNA sequence: TGTGCCAGCAGCCAGCCGGGAGGCCTAGGTACTGAAGCTTTCTTT. This gives the protein CASSQPGGLGTEAFF.

This clone appeared a few times. This chain joins TRBV7-2 and TRBJ2-3, with 11 positions matching TRBD2. V shed 1 base and J 6 bases; nucleotides not matched to a gene: 6. Germline V lookup: CDR1 SGHTA, CDR2 FQGNSA. This CDR3 is 16 amino acids long. In DNA, the CDR3 is TGTGCCAGCAGCTTAGTTTTAGCGGGGGGGAGGGATACGCAGTATTTT. Its translation: CASSLVLAGGRDTQYF.

The chain uses TRBV4-1 and TRBJ2-5, with 8 bases matching TRBD2. The V segment lost 2 bases and the J segment 4 bases; nucleotides outside the gene matches: 9. Germline lookup yields CDR1 MGHRA and CDR2 YSYEKL. The CDR3 covers 16 residues. For the CDR3, the DNA is TGCGCCAGCAGCCAACTTTCCAGCGGGAGTAGAGAGACCCAGTACTTC. It specifies CASSQLSSGSRETQYF.

The chain recombines TRBV19 with TRBJ1-2; 9 positions match TRBD1. The CDR3 runs to 14 residues. CDR1 is LNHDA, CDR2 SQIVND, per germline (reference sequence). The V and J ends lost 5 bases and 8 bases, in that order; junction bases with no gene match: 9. CDR3 protein: CASSAGTGQVGYTF. As DNA, the CDR3 is TGTGCCAGTAGTGCAGGGACAGGGCAAGTCGGCTACACCTTC.

CDR3 in DNA: TGTGCCAGCAGTTCCGGACAGGGGGGTCAGCCCCAGCATTTT. Translated, it gives CASSSGQGGQPQHF. The chain carries TRBV28 and TRBJ1-5; 10 bases agree with TRBD1. CDR1 is MDHEN, CDR2 SYDVKM, per germline. Trimming took 4 bases from V and 6 from J; bases not matched to a gene: 3. The length of the CDR3 is 14 residues.

The chain carries TRBV5-8 and TRBJ2-7; 7 positions match TRBD1. The V segment lost 0 bases and the J segment 0 bases; nucleotides outside the gene matches: 0. The CDR3 contains 14 residues. Germline CDR1 is SGHTS and CDR2 is YDEGEE. Here the CDR3 DNA reads TGTGCCAGCAGCTTGGGGGACAGCTCCTACGAGCAGTACTTC. Its protein product is CASSLGDSSYEQYF.

The chain carries TRBV4-3 and TRBJ2-3; 7 bases fit TRBD2. Trimming removed 1 base from V and 4 bases from J; junction bases left unmatched: 5. CDR3 size: 15 residues. The V gene's germline CDR1 is LGHNA and CDR2 YSLEER. CDR3 nucleotide sequence: TGCGCCAGCAGCCAAGGGGCGGGAGATGCAGATACGCAGTATTTT. It translates to CASSQGAGDADTQYF.

The gene calls are TRBV11-2 and TRBJ2-1; TRBD2 agrees at 7 bases. Trimming took 1 base from V and 0 from J; bases not matched to a gene: 3. The CDR3 extends over 16 amino acids. Germline loops: CDR1 SGHAT, CDR2 FQNNGV. CDR3 DNA: TGTGCCAGCAGCTTAGTCGGCGGGGGCTCCTACAATGAGCAGTTCTTC. Amino acid sequence: CASSLVGGGSYNEQFF.

V gene TRBV28 combines with J gene TRBJ1-2, with 12 bases lining up with TRBD1. Per the germline V gene, CDR1 is MDHEN and CDR2 is SYDVKM. This CDR3 is built from 14 residues. Trimming removed 7 bases from V and 7 bases from J; junction bases left unmatched: 7. CDR3 sequence: CASTRGQGAFGYTF. In DNA, the CDR3 is TGTGCCAGCACCAGGGGACAGGGGGCTTTTGGCTACACCTTC.

This clone was detected once. This sequence joins TRBV5-4 and TRBJ1-2; D may be TRBD1 (5 bases). V lost 5 bases and J 2 bases, leaving 10 bases between the germline ends. The CDR3 spans 13 residues. The germline V gene has CDR1 SGHNT and CDR2 YYREEE (reference sequence). CDR3 nucleotides: TGTGCCAGCAGTCCGGGACTGAACTATGGCTACACCTTC. Translated: CASSPGLNYGYTF.